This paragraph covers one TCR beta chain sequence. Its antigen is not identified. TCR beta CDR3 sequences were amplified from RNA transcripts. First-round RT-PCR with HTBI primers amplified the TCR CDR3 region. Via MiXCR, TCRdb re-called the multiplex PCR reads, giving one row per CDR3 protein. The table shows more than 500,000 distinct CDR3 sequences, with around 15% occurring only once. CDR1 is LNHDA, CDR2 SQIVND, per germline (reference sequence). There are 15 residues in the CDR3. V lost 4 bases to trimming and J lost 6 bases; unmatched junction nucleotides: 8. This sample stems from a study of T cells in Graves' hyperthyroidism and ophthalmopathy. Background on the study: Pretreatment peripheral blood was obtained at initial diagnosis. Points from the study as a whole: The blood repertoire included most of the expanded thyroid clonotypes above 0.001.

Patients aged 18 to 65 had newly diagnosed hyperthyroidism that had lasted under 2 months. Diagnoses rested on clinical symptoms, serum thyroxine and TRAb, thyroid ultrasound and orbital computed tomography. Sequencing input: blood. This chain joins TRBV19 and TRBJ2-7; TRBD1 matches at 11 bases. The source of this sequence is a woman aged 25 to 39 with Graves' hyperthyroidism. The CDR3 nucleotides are TGTGCCAGTAGTACCTTCGGACAGGGGGCGGGCGAGCAGTACTTC. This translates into CASSTFGQGAGEQYF.